These 2 T cell receptor beta chains came from one sample sequenced in a study of metastatic and nonmetastatic thyroid tumors. All patients reached thyroid surgery having received no treatment beforehand. With MiXCR, TCRdb reprocessed the PCR reads. This sample has more than 20,000 clones, with about 22% found just once. Sequenced material: tumor tissue. The receptors here all came from a female donor with papillary thyroid cancer or a benign thyroid nodule (not recorded which). Some clones in this sample may be carry-over from other donors' samples.

This chain connects TRBV6-1 to TRBJ2-7; 7 bases line up with TRBD2. This CDR3 has 13 amino acids. The V segment lost 6 bases and the J segment 6 bases; nucleotides outside the gene matches: 8. Germline assignment: CDR1 MNHNS and CDR2 SASEGT. CDR3 sequence: CASSPMGGVEQYF. Here the CDR3 DNA reads TGTGCCAGCAGCCCGATGGGGGGGGTCGAGCAGTACTTC.

V is TRBV28 and J is TRBJ2-1; TRBD2 matches at 8 bases. Germline V gene data show CDR1 as MDHEN and CDR2 as SYDVKM. V was clipped by 5 bases and J by 0 bases; unmatched bases: 15. The CDR3 extends over 19 amino acids. For the CDR3, the DNA is TGTGCCAGCAGTGTGGGGGGGCTAGCGGGCTTTAGCTCCTACAATGAGCAGTTCTTC. It translates to CASSVGGLAGFSSYNEQFF.